Listed below are T cell receptor beta chains from one sample, sequenced in a study of T cell changes during pregnancy in multiple sclerosis. Here immunoSEQ multiplex PCR was the method, and the copy in TCRdb shows in-frame clones only, minus some. The sample lists about 22,000 clones, under 90% seen once, with 6.5% to 8% in the top ten. Source: CD8+ T cells from peripheral blood mononuclear cells, taken before pregnancy. The receptors originated from a female donor with multiple sclerosis, enrolled in a pregnancy study. CDR3s leave out the opening cysteine and the closing phenylalanine or tryptophan. Fields, in order: D gene, J gene, V gene, CDR3 protein. A D gene is named only where the DNA matches it firmly.

TRBD2	TRBJ2-7	TRBV30	AWSVGGGRAYEQY
.	TRBJ1-1	TRBV27	ASSLSLREAF
.	TRBJ2-4	TRBV18	ASSPLPKQAYAKNIQY
TRBD1	TRBJ2-7	TRBV15	ATSRGFFGTGLLTYEQY
TRBD1	TRBJ1-1	TRBV19	ASSMPPDRAKTEAF
TRBD2	TRBJ2-1	TRBV28	ASRRREGPYNEQF
.	TRBJ2-2	TRBV7-6	ASSLVGLDTGELF
.	TRBJ2-7	TRBV4-1	ASSQVETNYEQY
TRBD2	TRBJ2-3	TRBV25-1	ASSVSGPRGDTQY
TRBD2	TRBJ2-7	TRBV28	ASTRGLPRYSYEQY
.	TRBJ2-5	TRBV14	ASSGHSQGTQY
TRBD2	TRBJ2-1	TRBV7-3	ASSRLAGGYNEQF
TRBD1	TRBJ1-2	TRBV29-1	SVSRGRDGYT
.	TRBJ2-7	TRBV5-1	ASSFGTGVYEQY
.	TRBJ2-2	TRBV5-6	ASAYRDSYTGELF
.	TRBJ2-1	TRBV9	ASSVAAAYNEQF
TRBD1	TRBJ1-3	TRBV2	ASSSIGQGHNRVAGNTIY
.	TRBJ2-1	TRBV29-1	SVVLATYNEQF
TRBD1	TRBJ2-7	TRBV4-1	ASSRGQPDEQY
.	TRBJ1-1	TRBV5-8	ASSLSPNTEAF
.	TRBJ2-3	TRBV29-1	SVEGPGTDTQY
.	TRBJ2-7	TRBV4-1	ASSWGGEGEQY
.	TRBJ2-7	TRBV19	ASSPGSSYEQY
TRBD1	TRBJ2-4	TRBV15	ATSRDYRRAGGKNIQY
TRBD1	TRBJ2-7	TRBV5-1	ASSWGTGDIYEQY
TRBD2	TRBJ2-2	TRBV7-9	ASSGQLAGGNTGELF
.	TRBJ1-5	TRBV21-1	ASSMRDYGCNQPQH
TRBD1	TRBJ2-7	TRBV5-4	ASSLDRGLYEQY
.	TRBJ2-7	TRBV4-3	ASSQEVLVDEQY
.	TRBJ2-5	TRBV27	ASSFGLGETQY
TRBD1	TRBJ2-7	TRBV28	ASSDPPGDRGYEQY
TRBD2	TRBJ2-1	TRBV10-3	AIGTSGSGYNEQF
TRBD1	TRBJ2-1	TRBV5-1	ASSLVGQGANYNEQF
.	TRBJ1-4	TRBV27	ASSSEMAVNEKLF
TRBD1	TRBJ2-7	TRBV7-9	ASSLGDSEQY
TRBD1	TRBJ1-2	TRBV5-1	ASSLRQGICCGYGYT
.	TRBJ2-7	TRBV7-2	ASSFFSGFSYEQY
.	TRBJ2-1	TRBV7-9	ASSWGGANNEQF
TRBD1	TRBJ1-1	TRBV7-9	ASRYPSGGWTEAF
TRBD1	TRBJ2-3	TRBV5-1	ASRSGQGAKQPTSTDTQY
TRBD2	TRBJ2-3	TRBV4-3	ASSQVAGVVSTDTQY
.	TRBJ1-2	TRBV29-1	SVDGMGGLGYT
.	TRBJ2-1	TRBV19	ASSMSETVYNEQF
TRBD2	TRBJ2-7	TRBV29-1	SGIVSSGSRSYEQY
TRBD2	TRBJ2-1	TRBV4-3	ASSPGLAGGTYNEQF
.	TRBJ1-5	TRBV6-1	ASSESVQNQPQH
TRBD2	TRBJ2-7	TRBV4-1	ASSQDPGRGDEQY
TRBD2	TRBJ2-1	TRBV27	ASSGSGTSYNEQF
.	TRBJ1-6	TRBV30	AWSVLDLPNSPLH
.	TRBJ1-5	TRBV27	ASSLDGGGVGPQH
TRBD1	TRBJ2-2	TRBV9	ASSGPRDRGGNTGELF